Shown below are 26 T cell receptor beta chains from a single sample sequenced in a study of molecular identifiers for immune sequencing clone quantification. MiXCR was run by TCRdb on the PCR reads, yielding one entry per CDR3 protein. Counted here are roughly 320,000 distinct CDR3 sequences, roughly a fifth occurring once; the ten biggest clones make up more than 0.8%. The sample taken for sequencing was naive CD8+ T cells from blood, with Jurkat cell RNA spiked in. Described subset: FACS-sorted CD8+CD4-CCR7+CD45RA+ naive T cells. The receptors were gathered from a human donor in good health. Some libraries in this study had Jurkat cell RNA spiked in.

This chain joins TRBV6-2 or TRBV6-3 and TRBJ2-3, with TRBD2 identical over 11 bases. The CDR3 consists of 21 residues. Trimming removed 6 bases from V and 1 base from J; junction bases left unmatched: 21. The germline CDR1 and CDR2 sequences are MNHEY and SVGEGT. CDR3 DNA sequence: TGTGCCAGCAGCCCTGGGACTAGCGGAGTTATAAGAAGGACGGGCACAGATACGCAGTATTTT. It specifies CASSPGTSGVIRRTGTDTQYF.

This clonotype was recorded many times. The V call is TRBV6-5, the J call TRBJ1-1, with D possibly being TRBD1 (5 bases). The CDR3 runs 14 residues. V was pared by 2 bases and J by 2 bases, with 9 bases between. Germline lookup yields CDR1 MNHEY and CDR2 SVGAGI. The chain's CDR3 is CASSYGTVNTEAFF. CDR3 DNA sequence: TGTGCCAGCAGTTACGGGACGGTAAACACTGAAGCTTTCTTT.

This clonotype was recorded at least ten times. This chain connects TRBV29-1 to TRBJ2-2, with 9 bases that match TRBD1. The length of the CDR3 is 16 residues. Trimming at V came to 3 bases and at J to 6 bases, leaving 11 bases not matched to a gene. Germline CDR1 reads SQVTM; CDR2 reads ANQGSEA. The CDR3 spells CSVELPGTGKAGELFF. The CDR3 DNA reads as TGCAGCGTTGAGTTGCCTGGGACAGGGAAGGCCGGGGAGCTGTTTTTT.

This clonotype was recorded many times. This chain connects TRBV24-1 to TRBJ2-1; possibly TRBD1 for D (6 bases). CDR1 is KGHDR and CDR2 is SFDVKD in the germline V gene. The CDR3 has 15 residues. The V end was cut by 1 base, the J end by 0 bases, with 6 bases between. The CDR3 sequence is CATSDFRGSYNEQFF. The DNA for the CDR3 is TGTGCCACCAGTGATTTCAGGGGCTCCTACAATGAGCAGTTCTTC.

This clonotype was detected many times. The chain is built from TRBV6-6 and TRBJ1-4, with TRBD1 as a possible D gene (6 bases). V was clipped by 8 bases and J by 8 bases, with 15 bases between them. The CDR3 has 13 residues. CDR1 is MNHNY and CDR2 is SVGAGI in the germline V gene (reference sequence). CDR3 residues: CASLLYREEKLFF. In nucleotides, the CDR3 is TGTGCCAGCCTGCTTTACAGGGAGGAAAAACTGTTTTTT.

As concerns this clonotype: Possible read error: a much larger clone is one base away. The CDR3 DNA is TGTGCCAGCAGTCCGATCGTCGAGTCTTTCTACGAGCAGTACTTC. The encoded protein is CASSPIVESFYEQYF. The V call is TRBV28, the J call TRBJ2-7; D is uncertain. Looked up from germline, CDR1 is MDHEN and CDR2 is SYDVKM. The V and J ends lost 5 bases and 3 bases respectively, with 17 bases between them. This CDR3 region has 15 residues. Full variable domain (rest looked up from reference TRBV28 and TRBJ2-7): DVKVTQSSRYLVKRTGEKVFLECVQDMDHENMFWYRQDPGLGLRLIYFSYDVKMKEKGDIPEGYSVSREKKERFSLILESASTNQTSMYLCASSPIVESFYEQYFGPGTRLTVT.

This clonotype has ten or more counts. The chain couples TRBV7-9 to TRBJ1-1, with TRBD1 matching over 7 bases. J lost 4 bases, V lost 3 bases, and 8 bases had no gene match. Looked up from germline, CDR1 is SEHNR and CDR2 is FQNEAQ (reference sequence). The CDR3 has 15 residues. The CDR3 DNA reads as TGTGCCAGCAGCTTTTCCCCGGCAGGGGGCACTGAAGCTTTCTTT. Translating it yields CASSFSPAGGTEAFF.

This clonotype has at least ten counts. The J gene is TRBJ2-1, the V gene TRBV5-1; TRBD1 might be the D (6 bases). Looked up from germline, CDR1 is SGHRS and CDR2 is YFSETQ. The CDR3 extends over 15 amino acids. The V and J ends lost 0 bases and 1 base respectively, with 8 bases between them. The CDR3 sequence: CASSLEGGSYNEQFF. Here the CDR3 DNA reads TGCGCCAGCAGCTTGGAAGGGGGTTCCTACAATGAGCAGTTCTTC.

V is TRBV19 and J is TRBJ2-5; a possible D gene is TRBD2 (5 bases). Germline V CDR1 and CDR2: LNHDA, SQIVND (reference sequence). Trimming took off 3 bases at V and 0 bases at J, with 11 bases between the two ends. The CDR3 runs 15 residues. The CDR3: CASSMDLADQETQYF. The CDR3 coding sequence is TGTGCCAGTAGTATGGATCTAGCTGACCAAGAGACCCAGTACTTC.

This clonotype has a count of ten or more. The chain uses TRBV28 and TRBJ2-3, with 9 bases identical to TRBD2. The CDR3 sequence is 18 residues long. J was trimmed by 2 bases and V by 2 bases; bases with no gene match: 11. CDR1 MDHEN and CDR2 SYDVKM come from the germline V gene. CDR3 residues: CASSLLFGTSSNTDTQYF. DNA for the CDR3: TGTGCCAGCAGTTTACTGTTTGGGACTAGCAGTAACACAGATACGCAGTATTTT.

Comment on this clonotype: Possible read error: a much larger clone is one base away. J is TRBJ2-1 and V is TRBV7-8; the D is unclear. CDR1 is SGHVS, CDR2 FQNEAQ, per germline. This CDR3 is 14 amino acids long. Here the CDR3 DNA reads TGTGCCAGCAGCTTAGCCAAGACCTACAATAAGCAGTTCTTC. This translates into CASSLAKTYNKQFF.

Concerning this clonotype itself: A single base separates this from a much larger clone, so it may be a read error. The rearrangement joins TRBV11-3 to TRBJ2-5; D possibly uses TRBD1 or TRBD2 (5 bases each). The CDR3 extends over 16 amino acids. CDR1 SGHNT and CDR2 YENEEA come from the germline V gene. This CDR3 is CVSSSNRGNEQETQYF. The CDR3 DNA sequence: TGTGTCAGCAGCTCCAACCGGGGCAACGAGCAAGAGACCCAGTACTTC.

V is TRBV12-3 or TRBV12-4 and J is TRBJ1-2; TRBD1 is a possible D gene (6 bases). Between the trimmed V and J ends, which lost 5 bases and 5 bases, there was a span of 18 bases. The CDR3 sequence is 15 residues long. The CDR3 nucleotides are TGTGCCAGCAGTCAATACCGGGGGGCAGAGTATGGCTACACCTTC. Translation gives CASSQYRGAEYGYTF.

In the case of this clonotype: Just one base apart from a much larger clone, this may be a read error. This rearrangement joins TRBV7-2 to TRBJ2-1; perhaps TRBD2 as D (6 bases). Germline lookup yields CDR1 SGHTA and CDR2 FQGNSA. The CDR3 runs 15 residues. The CDR3 DNA reads as TGTGCCTGCAGCTTAGGCGTTAGCGGAGGCGATGAGCAGTTCTTC. This sequence encodes CACSLGVSGGDEQFF.

This clonotype was seen only a few times. The rearrangement joins TRBV3-2 to TRBJ1-1; the table assigns TRBD1, which was not confirmed against the DNA. TRBV3-2 corresponds to a pseudogene. The CDR3 extends over 16 amino acids. CDR3 sequence reads: CASSQDRGGSNTEAFF. CDR3 in DNA: TGTGCCAGCAGCCAAGATCGAGGGGGCTCAAACACTGAAGCTTTCTTT.

The chain combines TRBV19 with TRBJ2-3; 12 bases are shared with TRBD1. CDR1 is LNHDA and CDR2 is SQIVND in the germline V gene (reference sequence). This CDR3 is 16 amino acids long. V shed 6 bases, J shed 6 bases, and the junction held 10 bases outside the gene matches. This CDR3 reads CASRSSGQGALDTQYF. CDR3 in DNA: TGTGCCAGTAGATCTTCGGGACAGGGGGCTCTTGATACGCAGTATTTT.

This clonotype came up many times. The chain recombines TRBV7-8 with TRBJ2-2; the match to TRBD1 covers 8 bases. Per the germline V gene, CDR1 is SGHVS and CDR2 is FQNEAQ. This CDR3 is built from 16 residues. V lost 4 bases to trimming and J lost 4 bases; unmatched junction nucleotides: 8. The CDR3 spells CASSSGQGWGTGELFF. CDR3 bases: TGTGCCAGCAGCTCCGGACAGGGTTGGGGCACCGGGGAGCTGTTTTTT.

This clonotype was seen a few times. The V gene is TRBV3-1, the J gene TRBJ2-7; no clear D gene. Trimming stripped 0 bases from V and 2 bases from J, with 8 bases between. Germline V CDR1 and CDR2: LGHDT, YNNKEL (reference sequence). CDR3 length equals 14 residues. DNA for the CDR3: TGTGCCAGCAGCCAAGAGTTAGCTACCTACGAGCAGTACTTC. It yields the protein CASSQELATYEQYF.

The chain employs TRBV3-1 and TRBJ2-3; 8 bases align to TRBD2. The ends lost 1 base at V and 6 bases at J; junction bases unmatched: 18. There are 19 residues in the CDR3. Per the germline V gene, CDR1 is LGHDT and CDR2 is YNNKEL (reference sequence). The chain's CDR3 is CASSQAFTPNSGVRDTQYF. Written as DNA, the CDR3 is TGTGCCAGCAGCCAAGCCTTCACCCCCAATAGCGGGGTACGGGATACGCAGTATTTT.

This clonotype appeared a few times. This chain joins TRBV5-4 and TRBJ1-5; D gene uncertain. Germline V gene sequence: CDR1 SGHNT, CDR2 YYREEE (reference sequence). Trimming pared 0 bases from V and 7 bases from J, leaving 8 bases between. The length of the CDR3 is 13 residues. CDR3 sequence: CASSLGAAQPQHF. In nucleotides, the CDR3 is TGTGCCAGCAGCTTGGGGGCGGCCCAGCCCCAGCATTTT.

This clonotype turned up a few times. The chain is built from TRBV19 and TRBJ2-1; the D gene is possibly TRBD2 (6 bases). V lost 6 bases, J lost 8 bases, and 14 bases lay in between. There are 13 residues in the CDR3. Germline V lookup: CDR1 LNHDA, CDR2 SQIVND (reference sequence). CDR3 sequence: CASRGAGADEQFF. For the CDR3, the DNA is TGTGCCAGTAGAGGAGCGGGCGCGGATGAGCAGTTCTTC.

In regard to this clonotype: This may be a read error, as it is one base from a much larger clone. The J gene is TRBJ2-2, the V gene TRBV30; no definite D call. Between the trimmed V and J ends, which lost 5 bases and 1 base, there was a span of 8 bases. The CDR3 is 13 residues long. Germline lookup yields CDR1 GTSNPN and CDR2 SVGIG (reference sequence). The CDR3 here is CAWAWQNTGELFF. Here the CDR3 DNA reads TGTGCCTGGGCCTGGCAGAACACCGGGGAGCTGTTTTTT.

The table lists this clonotype with many counts. The chain is built from TRBV4-1 and TRBJ2-1, with D unresolved. Trimming pared 0 bases from V and 9 bases from J, leaving 6 bases between. CDR1 and CDR2 (germline): MGHRA, YSYEKL. The CDR3 length is 12 residues. The CDR3 sequence: CASSQDAGEQFF. CDR3 coding DNA: TGCGCCAGCAGCCAAGATGCCGGTGAGCAGTTCTTC.

The sample holds a few counts of this clonotype. The chain carries TRBV4-1 and TRBJ2-5; tentatively, D is TRBD2 (5 bases). The CDR3 runs 15 residues. V lost 4 bases to trimming and J lost 1 base, with 13 bases between them. Looked up from germline, CDR1 is MGHRA and CDR2 is YSYEKL. CDR3 bases: TGCGCCAGCAGCCGAGGACTGGGGTCCCAAGAGACCCAGTACTTC. This codes for CASSRGLGSQETQYF.

Many counts were recorded for this clonotype. The V gene is TRBV29-1, the J gene TRBJ2-2; 10 nucleotides line up with TRBD1. This CDR3 has 16 residues. Germline CDR1 is SQVTM and CDR2 is ANQGSEA. V dropped 1 base and J dropped 6; count of bases not matched to a gene: 8. As DNA, the CDR3 is TGCAGCGTTGAAGTTAGGACAGGGGGTCCTTCCGGGGAGCTGTTTTTT. Protein sequence: CSVEVRTGGPSGELFF.

There are a few counts of this clonotype. The chain joins TRBV2 to TRBJ2-5; D gene uncertain. CDR1 and CDR2 (germline): SNHLY, FYNNEI. The CDR3 sequence is 14 residues long. The V end was cut by 9 bases, the J end by 1 base, with 15 bases between. CDR3 residues: CASYLDRTQETQYF. As DNA, the CDR3 is TGTGCCAGTTACCTTGACCGGACCCAAGAGACCCAGTACTTC.